This is a list of T cell receptor beta chains from one sample in a study of T cell repertoires in cytomegalovirus infection. Each CDR3 protein gets one entry after TCRdb re-called the reads with MiXCR. Found here are around 100,000 distinct CDR3 sequences, 10% of them singletons; the top ten hold approximately 33%. Antigens for these TCRs are unknown. Source material: PBMCs, sequenced either directly or after in vitro stimulation (not recorded which). The receptor set was obtained from a human donor in good health (CMV status not recorded). Some clones in this sample may be carry-over from other donors' samples. Each CDR3 is given with its conserved first and last residue. The D gene is left open where the match is weak. The size of a clone is reported for some rows only, either as once, few or many, or as a class for expanded clones.

D	J	V	size	DNA	CDR3
.	TRBJ2-7	TRBV19	.	TGTGCCAGTAGTATAGAGTATGCAGGAATGGTTTACGAGCAGTACTTC	CASSIEYAGMVYEQYF
TRBD1	TRBJ1-1	TRBV11-3	many	TGTGCCAGCAGCCATGGACAGGGGGGAATGGACACTGAAGCTTTCTTT	CASSHGQGGMDTEAFF
TRBD2	TRBJ2-3	TRBV24-1	many	TGTGCCACCAGTGAGCTCGGGACTAGCGGGAGGGACCGCCCAGATACGCAGTATTTT	CATSELGTSGRDRPDTQYF
TRBD2	TRBJ2-3	TRBV20-1	.	TGCAGTGCTCGCGGACTAGCGGGAGCGACGACAGATACGCAGTATTTT	CSARGLAGATTDTQYF
TRBD2	TRBJ2-1	TRBV12-5	many	TGTGCTAGTGGTTTGCGCGGGAGAGACAATGAGCAGTTCTTC	CASGLRGRDNEQFF
TRBD2	TRBJ2-1	TRBV6-2/TRBV6-3	many	TGTGCCAGCAGATCCGGACTAGCGGGCCTCTACAATGAGCAGTTCTTC	CASRSGLAGLYNEQFF
.	TRBJ2-7	TRBV6-1	many	TGTGCCAGCAGTGATTCAGCTGGGCTAGGAGGCTCCTACGAGCAGTACTTC	CASSDSAGLGGSYEQYF
.	TRBJ1-5	TRBV2	.	TGTGCCAGCACATACAGGGAAAATCAGCCCCAGCATTTT	CASTYRENQPQHF
.	TRBJ2-3	TRBV12-3/TRBV12-4	few	TGTGCCAGCAGTTTTAGCAGAAGCACAGATACGCAGTATTTT	CASSFSRSTDTQYF
TRBD2	TRBJ2-5	TRBV29-1	.	TGCAGCGTTGTTGGGGCGGGAGGGGGAGAGACCCAGTACTTC	CSVVGAGGGETQYF
TRBD1	TRBJ1-6	TRBV20-1	.	TGCAGTGCTAGAGGCTATCAGGGGGCGCGTTCACCCCTCCACTTT	CSARGYQGARSPLHF
.	TRBJ1-5	TRBV20-1	.	TGCAGTGCAAGACAGGTTGGGAGCAGTCAGCCCCAGCATTTT	CSARQVGSSQPQHF
.	TRBJ2-4	TRBV28	many	TGTGCCAGCTCGTCAGCGGCCGGAGACATTCAGTACTTC	CASSSAAGDIQYF
.	TRBJ2-2	TRBV11-3	many	TGTGCCAGCAGCTTATCGACCGTAACCGGGGAGCTGTTTTTT	CASSLSTVTGELFF
TRBD2	TRBJ2-7	TRBV20-1	few	TGCAGTGCTAGAGATAGGGGACTAGCGGGAGGGTCCTACGAGCAGTACTTC	CSARDRGLAGGSYEQYF
.	TRBJ2-3	TRBV7-2	many	TGTGCCAGCAGCTACCCCGGTGTTAGCACAGATACGCAGTATTTT	CASSYPGVSTDTQYF
.	TRBJ1-6	TRBV12-3/TRBV12-4	many	TGTGCCAGCAGTGCAGGCTCCTATAATTCACCCCTCCACTTT	CASSAGSYNSPLHF
.	TRBJ2-2	TRBV18	many	TGTGCCAGCTCACCCCTTGATGGCACCGGGGAGCTGTTTTTT	CASSPLDGTGELFF
.	TRBJ1-4	TRBV20-1	.	TGCAGTGCTTTCATCGGGGAAAAACTGTTTTTT	CSAFIGEKLFF
.	TRBJ2-3	TRBV6-8	.	TGTGCCAGCAGTTACGCCCGGGGGGCCGGCACAGATACGCAGTATTTT	CASSYARGAGTDTQYF
.	TRBJ1-1	TRBV7-6	.	TGTGCCAGCAGCTTAGCCAGACCTGAAGCTTTCTTT	CASSLARPEAFF
.	TRBJ1-4	TRBV7-8	many	TGTGCCAGCAGCTTAGATGTGGGCTTAAATGAAAAACTGTTTTTT	CASSLDVGLNEKLFF
TRBD2	TRBJ2-1	TRBV12-3/TRBV12-4	.	TGTGCCAGCAGTTTCTTGTCTAGCGGGAGGGTTGTCGGGCAGTTCTTC	CASSFLSSGRVVGQFF
.	TRBJ2-7	TRBV27	once	TGTGCCAGCAACTCCCTCCGGGGGAACGAGCAGTACTTC	CASNSLRGNEQYF
.	TRBJ1-1	TRBV20-1	.	TGCAGTGCTAGAGACCTTTTCGGGGTGGGAGCTTTCTTT	CSARDLFGVGAFF
TRBD2	TRBJ2-1	TRBV7-2	.	TGTGCCAGCAGCGGGACTAGCGGGAGAGGTAATGAGCAGTTCTTC	CASSGTSGRGNEQFF
.	TRBJ1-2	TRBV7-8	many	TGTGCCAGCAGCTTAGCTGGGTATGGCTACACCTTC	CASSLAGYGYTF
.	TRBJ1-1	TRBV12-3/TRBV12-4	.	TGTGCCAGCAGTGTAGAAGGACCGAGCCCGGAAGCTTTCTTT	CASSVEGPSPEAFF
TRBD1	TRBJ2-5	TRBV7-2	many	TGTGCCAGCAGCCGGACAGGTGGGCACCAAGAGACCCAGTACTTC	CASSRTGGHQETQYF
.	TRBJ2-6	TRBV6-2/TRBV6-3	many	TGTGCCAGCAGTTACCTGACTCCTGGGGCCAACGTCCTGACTTTC	CASSYLTPGANVLTF
.	TRBJ2-1	TRBV7-2	.	TGTGCCAGCACCCCAGGAGCCTCAAACAATGAGCAGTTCTTC	CASTPGASNNEQFF
.	TRBJ1-1	TRBV6-1	few	TGTGCCAGCAGAGCTAGTGGTGGACCTACTGAAGCTTTCTTT	CASRASGGPTEAFF
.	TRBJ2-3	TRBV6-1	few	TGTGCCAGCAGTCCGGGGCCGGGTGTCACAGATACGCAGTATTTT	CASSPGPGVTDTQYF
.	TRBJ2-6	TRBV6-1	.	TGTGCCAGCAGACGGGACGTCGTAGCCTCTGGGGCCAACGTCCTGACTTTC	CASRRDVVASGANVLTF
TRBD2	TRBJ2-1	TRBV20-1	.	TGCAGTGCTAGAGATTGGGTTAGCGGGAATGAGCAGTTCTTC	CSARDWVSGNEQFF
TRBD2	TRBJ2-1	TRBV6-2/TRBV6-3	.	TGTGCCAGCAGTGGACTAGCGGAGGGAGTAAATGAGCAGTTCTTC	CASSGLAEGVNEQFF